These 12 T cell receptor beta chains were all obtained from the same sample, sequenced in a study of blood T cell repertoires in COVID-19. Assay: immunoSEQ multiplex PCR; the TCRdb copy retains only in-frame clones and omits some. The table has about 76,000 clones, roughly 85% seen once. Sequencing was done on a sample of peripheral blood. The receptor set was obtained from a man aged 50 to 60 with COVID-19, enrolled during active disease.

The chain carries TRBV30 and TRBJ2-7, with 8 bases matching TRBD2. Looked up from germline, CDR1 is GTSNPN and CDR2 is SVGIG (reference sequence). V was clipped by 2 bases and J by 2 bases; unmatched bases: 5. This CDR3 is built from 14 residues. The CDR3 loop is CAWSLAGSTYEQYF. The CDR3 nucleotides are TGTGCCTGGAGTTTAGCGGGATCCACCTACGAGCAGTACTTC. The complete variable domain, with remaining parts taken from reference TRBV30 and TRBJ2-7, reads SQTIHQWPATLVQPVGSPLSLECTVEGTSNPNLYWYRQAAGRGLQLLFYSVGIGQISSEVPQNLSASRPQDRQFILSSKKLLLSDSGFYLCAWSLAGSTYEQYFGPGTRLTVT.

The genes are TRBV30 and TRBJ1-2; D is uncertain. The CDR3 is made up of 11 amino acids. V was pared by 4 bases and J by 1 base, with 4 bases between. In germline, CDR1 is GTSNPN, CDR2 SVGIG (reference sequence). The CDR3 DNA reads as TGTGCCTGGAACAGTAACTATGGCTACACCTTC. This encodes CAWNSNYGYTF.

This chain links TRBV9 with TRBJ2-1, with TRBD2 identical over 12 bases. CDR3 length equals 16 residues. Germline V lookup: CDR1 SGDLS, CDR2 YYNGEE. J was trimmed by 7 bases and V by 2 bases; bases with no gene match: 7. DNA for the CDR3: TGTGCCAGCAGCGTCGGGCTAGCGGGAGGGGGAAATGAGCAGTTCTTC. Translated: CASSVGLAGGGNEQFF.

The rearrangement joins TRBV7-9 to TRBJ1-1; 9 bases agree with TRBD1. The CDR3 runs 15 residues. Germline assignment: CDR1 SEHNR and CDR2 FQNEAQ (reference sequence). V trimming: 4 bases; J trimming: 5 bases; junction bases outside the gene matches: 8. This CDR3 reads CASSWKGQGGTEAFF. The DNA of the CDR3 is TGTGCCAGCAGCTGGAAGGGACAGGGAGGAACTGAAGCTTTCTTT.

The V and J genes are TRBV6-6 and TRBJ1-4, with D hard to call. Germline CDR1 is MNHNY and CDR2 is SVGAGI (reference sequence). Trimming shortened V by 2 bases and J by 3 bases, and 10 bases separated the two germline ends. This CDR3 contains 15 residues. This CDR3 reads CASSYAEVANEKLFF. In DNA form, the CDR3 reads TGTGCCAGCAGTTACGCTGAGGTGGCTAATGAAAAACTGTTTTTT.

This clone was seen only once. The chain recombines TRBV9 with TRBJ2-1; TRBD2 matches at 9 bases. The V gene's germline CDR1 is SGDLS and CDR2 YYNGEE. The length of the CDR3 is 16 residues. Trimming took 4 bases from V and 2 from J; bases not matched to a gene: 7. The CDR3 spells CASSSSGIITYNEQFF. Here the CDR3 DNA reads TGTGCCAGCAGCTCTAGCGGGATAATCACCTACAATGAGCAGTTCTTC.

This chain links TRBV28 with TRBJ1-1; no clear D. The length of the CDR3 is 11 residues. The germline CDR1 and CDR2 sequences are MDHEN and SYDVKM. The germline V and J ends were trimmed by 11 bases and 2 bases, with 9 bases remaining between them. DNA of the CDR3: TGTGCCTGTTCGCGTAACACTGAAGCTTTCTTT. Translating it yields CACSRNTEAFF.

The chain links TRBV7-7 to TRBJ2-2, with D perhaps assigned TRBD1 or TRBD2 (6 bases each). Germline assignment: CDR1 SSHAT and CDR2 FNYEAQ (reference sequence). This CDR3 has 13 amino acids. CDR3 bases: TGTGCTAGCGGCGGACAGCTCACGGGGGAGCTGTTTTTT. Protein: CASGGQLTGELFF.

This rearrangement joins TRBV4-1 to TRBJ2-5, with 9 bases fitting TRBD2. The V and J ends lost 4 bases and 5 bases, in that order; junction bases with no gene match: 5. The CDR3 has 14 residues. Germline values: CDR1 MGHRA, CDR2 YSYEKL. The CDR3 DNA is TGCGCCAGCAGCCGAGTAGCGGGAGAGGAGACCCAGTACTTC. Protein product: CASSRVAGEETQYF.

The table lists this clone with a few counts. CDR3 DNA sequence: TGTGCCAGCAACGTGGGCGCGGGGAATGAGCAGTTCTTC. Translation gives CASNVGAGNEQFF. The V and J genes are TRBV12-3 or TRBV12-4 and TRBJ2-1, with a weak D call TRBD2 (6 bases). This CDR3 comprises 13 residues. Trimming removed 7 bases at V and 7 bases at J, with 14 bases between.

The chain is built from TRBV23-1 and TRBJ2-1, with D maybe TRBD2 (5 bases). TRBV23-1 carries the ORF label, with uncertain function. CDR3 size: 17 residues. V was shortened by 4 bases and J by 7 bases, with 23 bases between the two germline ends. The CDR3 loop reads CASSRPPDPSPGNEQFF. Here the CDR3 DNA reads TGCGCCAGCAGTCGACCCCCGGATCCTTCTCCGGGAAATGAGCAGTTCTTC.

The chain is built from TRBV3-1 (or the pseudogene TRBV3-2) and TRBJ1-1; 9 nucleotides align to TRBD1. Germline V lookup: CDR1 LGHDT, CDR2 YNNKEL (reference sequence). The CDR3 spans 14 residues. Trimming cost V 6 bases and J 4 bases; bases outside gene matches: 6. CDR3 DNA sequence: TGTGCCAGCAGGACGACAGGGGGAAGCACTGAAGCTTTCTTT. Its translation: CASRTTGGSTEAFF.